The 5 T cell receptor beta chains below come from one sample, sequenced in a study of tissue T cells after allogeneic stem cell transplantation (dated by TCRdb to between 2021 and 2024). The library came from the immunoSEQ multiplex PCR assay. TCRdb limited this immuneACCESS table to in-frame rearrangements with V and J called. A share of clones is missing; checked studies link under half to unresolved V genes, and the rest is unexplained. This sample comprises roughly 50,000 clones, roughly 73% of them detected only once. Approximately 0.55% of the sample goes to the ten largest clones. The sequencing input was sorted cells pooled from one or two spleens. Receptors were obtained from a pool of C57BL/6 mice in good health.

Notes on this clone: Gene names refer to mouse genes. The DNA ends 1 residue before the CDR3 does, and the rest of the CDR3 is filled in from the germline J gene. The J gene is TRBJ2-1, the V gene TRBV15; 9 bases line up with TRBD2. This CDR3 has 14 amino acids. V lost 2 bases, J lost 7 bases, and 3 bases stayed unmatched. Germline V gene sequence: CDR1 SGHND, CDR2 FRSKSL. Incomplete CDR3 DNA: TGTGCCAGCAGTTTAACTGGGGGGAAGGCTGAGCAGTTC. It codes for CASSLTGGKAEQF. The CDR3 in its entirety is CASSLTGGKAEQFF.

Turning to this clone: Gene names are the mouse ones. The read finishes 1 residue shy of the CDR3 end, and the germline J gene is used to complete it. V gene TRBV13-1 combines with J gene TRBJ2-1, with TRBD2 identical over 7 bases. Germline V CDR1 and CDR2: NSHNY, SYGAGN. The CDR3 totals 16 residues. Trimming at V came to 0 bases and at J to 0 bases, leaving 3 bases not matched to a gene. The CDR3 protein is CASSDDGGNNYAEQFF. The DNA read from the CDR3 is TGTGCCAGCAGTGATGATGGGGGGAATAACTATGCTGAGCAGTTC.

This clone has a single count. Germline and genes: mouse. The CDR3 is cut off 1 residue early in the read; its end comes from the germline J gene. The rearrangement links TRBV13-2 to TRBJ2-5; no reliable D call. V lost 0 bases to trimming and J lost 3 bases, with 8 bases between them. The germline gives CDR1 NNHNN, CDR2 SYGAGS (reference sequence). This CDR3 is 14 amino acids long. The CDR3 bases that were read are TGTGCCAGCGGTGATGCAACCAGTCAAGACACCCAGTAC. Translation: CASGDATSQDTQY. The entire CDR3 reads CASGDATSQDTQYF.

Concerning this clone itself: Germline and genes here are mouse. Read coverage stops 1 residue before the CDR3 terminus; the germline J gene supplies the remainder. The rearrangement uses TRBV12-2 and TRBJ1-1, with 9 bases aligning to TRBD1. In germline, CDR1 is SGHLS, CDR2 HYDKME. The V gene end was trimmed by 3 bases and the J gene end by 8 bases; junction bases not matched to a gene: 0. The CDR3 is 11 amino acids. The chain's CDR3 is CASSGTGEVFF. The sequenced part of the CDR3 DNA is TGTGCCAGCTCTGGGACAGGGGAAGTCTTC. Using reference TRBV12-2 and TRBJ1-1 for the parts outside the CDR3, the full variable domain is NSGVVQSPRYIIKGKGERSILKCIPISGHLSVAWYQQTQGQELKFFIQHYDKMERDKGNLPSRFSVQQFDDYHSEMNMSALELEDSAVYFCASSGTGEVFFGKGTRLTVV.

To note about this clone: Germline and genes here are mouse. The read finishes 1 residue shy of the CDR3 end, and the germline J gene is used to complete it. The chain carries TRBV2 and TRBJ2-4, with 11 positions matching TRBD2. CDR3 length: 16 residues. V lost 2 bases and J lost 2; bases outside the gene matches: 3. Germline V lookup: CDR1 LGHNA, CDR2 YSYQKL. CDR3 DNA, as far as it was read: TGTGCCAGCAGCCAACCGGGACTGGGGGTTCAAAACACCTTGTAC. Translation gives CASSQPGLGVQNTLY. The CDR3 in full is CASSQPGLGVQNTLYF.